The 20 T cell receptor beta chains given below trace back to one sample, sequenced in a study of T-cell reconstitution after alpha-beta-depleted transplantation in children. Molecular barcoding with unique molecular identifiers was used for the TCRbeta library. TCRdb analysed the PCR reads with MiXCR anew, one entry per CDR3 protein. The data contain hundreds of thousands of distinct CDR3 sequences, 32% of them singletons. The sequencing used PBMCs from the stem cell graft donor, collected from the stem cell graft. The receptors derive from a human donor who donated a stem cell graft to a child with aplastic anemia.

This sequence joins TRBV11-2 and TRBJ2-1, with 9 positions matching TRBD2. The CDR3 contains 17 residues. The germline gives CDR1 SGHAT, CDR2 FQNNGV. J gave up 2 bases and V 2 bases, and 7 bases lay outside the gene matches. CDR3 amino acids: CASSLLAGGGPYNEQFF. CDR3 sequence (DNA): TGTGCCAGCAGCTTACTGGCGGGAGGGGGTCCCTACAATGAGCAGTTCTTC.

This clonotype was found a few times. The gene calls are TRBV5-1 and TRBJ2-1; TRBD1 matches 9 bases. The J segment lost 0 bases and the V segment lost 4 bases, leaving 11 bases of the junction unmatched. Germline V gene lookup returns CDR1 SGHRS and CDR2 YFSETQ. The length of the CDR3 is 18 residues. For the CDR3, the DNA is TGCGCCAGCAGCACTCCCGGGACAGGGAGGCACTCCTACAATGAGCAGTTCTTC. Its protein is CASSTPGTGRHSYNEQFF. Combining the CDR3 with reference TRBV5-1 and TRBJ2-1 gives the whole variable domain KAGVTQTPRYLIKTRGQQVTLSCSPISGHRSVSWYQQTPGQGLQFLFEYFSETQRNKGNFPGRFSGRQFSNSRSEMNVSTLELGDSALYLCASSTPGTGRHSYNEQFFGPGTRLTVL.

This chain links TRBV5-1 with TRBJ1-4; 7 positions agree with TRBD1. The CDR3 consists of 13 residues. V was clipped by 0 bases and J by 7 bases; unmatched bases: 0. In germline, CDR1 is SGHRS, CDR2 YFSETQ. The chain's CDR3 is CASSLGDSEKLFF. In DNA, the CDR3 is TGCGCCAGCAGCTTGGGGGACAGTGAAAAACTGTTTTTT.

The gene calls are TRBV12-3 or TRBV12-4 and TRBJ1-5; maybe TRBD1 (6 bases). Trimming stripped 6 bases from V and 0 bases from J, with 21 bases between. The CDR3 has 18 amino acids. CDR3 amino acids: CASSPMGGGANSNQPQHF. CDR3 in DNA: TGTGCCAGCAGCCCGATGGGCGGGGGCGCGAATAGCAATCAGCCCCAGCATTTT.

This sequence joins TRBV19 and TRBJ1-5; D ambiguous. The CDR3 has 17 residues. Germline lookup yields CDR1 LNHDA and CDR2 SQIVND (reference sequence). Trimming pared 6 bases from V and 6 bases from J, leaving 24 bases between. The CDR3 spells CASRDLRGRDGFQPQHF. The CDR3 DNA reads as TGTGCCAGTAGGGACCTCCGAGGGCGAGATGGTTTTCAGCCCCAGCATTTT.

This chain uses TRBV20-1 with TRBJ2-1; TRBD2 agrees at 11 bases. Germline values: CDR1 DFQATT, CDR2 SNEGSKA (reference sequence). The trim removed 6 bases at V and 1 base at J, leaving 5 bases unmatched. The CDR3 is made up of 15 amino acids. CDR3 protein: CSAHSGRESYNEQFF. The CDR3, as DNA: TGCAGTGCGCATAGCGGGAGGGAATCCTACAATGAGCAGTTCTTC.

Written as DNA, the CDR3 is TGTGCCAGCTCACCTACAGGGGCAAATTCACCCCTCCACTTT. The encoded protein is CASSPTGANSPLHF. This chain connects TRBV18 to TRBJ1-6; TRBD1 matches 7 bases. CDR3 length equals 14 residues. With V trimmed by 3 bases and J by 7 bases, 3 bases remained unmatched. Germline loops: CDR1 KGHSH, CDR2 LQKENI.

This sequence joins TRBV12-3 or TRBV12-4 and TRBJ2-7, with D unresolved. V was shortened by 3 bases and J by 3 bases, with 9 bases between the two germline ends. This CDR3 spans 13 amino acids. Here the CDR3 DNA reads TGTGCCAGCAGTTTTTGGCAACGCTACGAGCAGTACTTC. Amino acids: CASSFWQRYEQYF.

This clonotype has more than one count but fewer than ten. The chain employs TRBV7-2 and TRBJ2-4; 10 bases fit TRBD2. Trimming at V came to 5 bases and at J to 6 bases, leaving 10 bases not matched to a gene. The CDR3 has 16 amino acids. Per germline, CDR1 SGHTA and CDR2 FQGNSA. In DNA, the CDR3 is TGTGCCAGCAGCAGAGCGGGAGGGGGTGTGAGAAACATTCAGTACTTC. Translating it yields CASSRAGGGVRNIQYF.

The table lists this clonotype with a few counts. The chain's CDR3 is CASSFAGGTDYEQYF. The CDR3 DNA reads TGTGCCAGCAGTTTCGCAGGGGGGACCGACTACGAGCAGTACTTC. The rearrangement uses TRBV12-3 or TRBV12-4 and TRBJ2-7; possible D gene TRBD1, 7 bases. V was pared by 3 bases and J by 3 bases, with 15 bases between. This CDR3 has 15 amino acids.

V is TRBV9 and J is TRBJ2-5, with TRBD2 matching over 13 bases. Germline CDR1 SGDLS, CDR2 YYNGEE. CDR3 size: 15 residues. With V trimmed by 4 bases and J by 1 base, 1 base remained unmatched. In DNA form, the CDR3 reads TGTGCCAGCAGCACTAGCGGGAGGGCCCAAGAGACCCAGTACTTC. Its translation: CASSTSGRAQETQYF.

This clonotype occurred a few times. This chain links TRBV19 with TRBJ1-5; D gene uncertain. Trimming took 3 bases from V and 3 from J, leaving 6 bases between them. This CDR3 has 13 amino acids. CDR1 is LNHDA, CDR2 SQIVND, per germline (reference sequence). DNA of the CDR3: TGTGCCAGTAGTATGGAGGTCAATCAGCCCCAGCATTTT. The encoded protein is CASSMEVNQPQHF.

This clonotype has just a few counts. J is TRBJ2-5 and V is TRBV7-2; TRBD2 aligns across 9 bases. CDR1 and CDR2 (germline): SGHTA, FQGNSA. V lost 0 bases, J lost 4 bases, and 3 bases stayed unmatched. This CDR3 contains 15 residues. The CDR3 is CASSLASGRSETQYF. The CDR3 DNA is TGTGCCAGCAGCTTAGCTAGCGGGAGATCAGAGACCCAGTACTTC. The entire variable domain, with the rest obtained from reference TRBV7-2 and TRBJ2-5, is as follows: GAGVSQSPSNKVTEKGKDVELRCDPISGHTALYWYRQSLGQGLEFLIYFQGNSAPDKSGLPSDRFSAERTGGSVSTLTIQRTQQEDSAVYLCASSLASGRSETQYFGPGTRLLVL.

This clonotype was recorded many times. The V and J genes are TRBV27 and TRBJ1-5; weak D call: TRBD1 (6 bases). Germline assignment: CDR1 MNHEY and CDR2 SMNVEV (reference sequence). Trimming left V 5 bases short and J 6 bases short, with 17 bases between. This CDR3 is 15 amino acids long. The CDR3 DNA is TGTGCCAGCAGTGGTAACAGGGAAATCGGTCAGCCCCAGCATTTT. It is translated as CASSGNREIGQPQHF.

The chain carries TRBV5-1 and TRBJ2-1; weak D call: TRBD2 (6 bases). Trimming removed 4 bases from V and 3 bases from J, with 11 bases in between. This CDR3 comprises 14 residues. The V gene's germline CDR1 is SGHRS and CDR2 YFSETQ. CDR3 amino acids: CASSGEALYNEQFF. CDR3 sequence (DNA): TGCGCCAGCAGCGGGGAGGCTCTCTACAATGAGCAGTTCTTC.

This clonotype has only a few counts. This chain's CDR3 is CASSLLVFGNQPQHF. For the CDR3, the DNA is TGTGCCAGCAGTTTATTGGTCTTTGGCAATCAGCCCCAGCATTTT. This sequence joins TRBV12-3 or TRBV12-4 and TRBJ1-5, with unresolved D. The CDR3 consists of 15 residues. The V end was cut by 2 bases, the J end by 2 bases, with 10 bases between.

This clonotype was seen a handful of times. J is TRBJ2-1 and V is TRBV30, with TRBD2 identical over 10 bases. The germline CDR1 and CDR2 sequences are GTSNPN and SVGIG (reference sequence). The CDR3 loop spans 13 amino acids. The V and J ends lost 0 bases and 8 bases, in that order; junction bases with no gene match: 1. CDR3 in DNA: TGTGCCTGGAGTGTAGCGGGAGGGGATGAGCAGTTCTTC. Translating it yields CAWSVAGGDEQFF. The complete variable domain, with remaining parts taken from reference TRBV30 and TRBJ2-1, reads SQTIHQWPATLVQPVGSPLSLECTVEGTSNPNLYWYRQAAGRGLQLLFYSVGIGQISSEVPQNLSASRPQDRQFILSSKKLLLSDSGFYLCAWSVAGGDEQFFGPGTRLTVL.

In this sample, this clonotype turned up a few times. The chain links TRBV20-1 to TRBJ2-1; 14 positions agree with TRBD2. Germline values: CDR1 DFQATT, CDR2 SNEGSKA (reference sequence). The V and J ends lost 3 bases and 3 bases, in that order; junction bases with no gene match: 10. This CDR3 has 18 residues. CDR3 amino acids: CSASMTSGRAFLYNEQFF. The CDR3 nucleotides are TGCAGTGCTAGTATGACTAGCGGGAGGGCCTTCCTCTACAATGAGCAGTTCTTC.

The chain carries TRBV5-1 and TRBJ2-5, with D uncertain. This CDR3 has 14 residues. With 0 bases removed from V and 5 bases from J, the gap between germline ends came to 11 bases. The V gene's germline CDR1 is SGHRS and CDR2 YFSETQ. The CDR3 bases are TGCGCCAGCAGCTTGGGTGGGGTCCCCGAGACCCAGTACTTC. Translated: CASSLGGVPETQYF.

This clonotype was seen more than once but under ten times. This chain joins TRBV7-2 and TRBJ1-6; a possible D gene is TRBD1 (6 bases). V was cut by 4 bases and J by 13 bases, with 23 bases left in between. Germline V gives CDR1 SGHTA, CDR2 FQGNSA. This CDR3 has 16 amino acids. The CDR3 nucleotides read TGTGCCAGCAGCTCACCCACAGGGTTGTATAAGGGCCCCCTCCACTTT. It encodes CASSSPTGLYKGPLHF.